This T cell receptor (beta chain) derives from a study of molecular identifiers for immune sequencing clone quantification. TCRdb reprocessed the PCR reads with MiXCR, giving one entry per CDR3 protein. The repertoire holds about 510,000 distinct CDR3 sequences, with around 23% as singletons. At least ten counts were recorded for this clonotype. Antigen: not known. Naive CD8 library inputs spanned about 17,000 to 1,000,000 sorted cells and 10%, 30% or 50% RNA. Trimming cost V 3 bases and J 3 bases, with 9 bases left between them. The germline V gene encodes CDR1 SGHAT and CDR2 FQNNGV. The CDR3 consists of 13 residues. Study results and limitations: Researchers reportedly could pick up spiked Jurkat TCR RNA from one cell mixed into approximately 910,000 naive cells.

The chain has TRBV11-2 and TRBJ2-7; D ambiguous. Material for sequencing was naive CD8+ T cells from blood, with Jurkat cell RNA spiked in. Described subset: FACS-sorted CD8+CD4-CCR7+CD45RA+ naive T cells. The sequence came from a human donor in good health. Some libraries in this study had Jurkat cell RNA spiked in. The DNA for the CDR3 is TGTGCCAGCAGCTTGGCGGACGGCTACGAGCAGTACTTC. Translating it yields CASSLADGYEQYF.